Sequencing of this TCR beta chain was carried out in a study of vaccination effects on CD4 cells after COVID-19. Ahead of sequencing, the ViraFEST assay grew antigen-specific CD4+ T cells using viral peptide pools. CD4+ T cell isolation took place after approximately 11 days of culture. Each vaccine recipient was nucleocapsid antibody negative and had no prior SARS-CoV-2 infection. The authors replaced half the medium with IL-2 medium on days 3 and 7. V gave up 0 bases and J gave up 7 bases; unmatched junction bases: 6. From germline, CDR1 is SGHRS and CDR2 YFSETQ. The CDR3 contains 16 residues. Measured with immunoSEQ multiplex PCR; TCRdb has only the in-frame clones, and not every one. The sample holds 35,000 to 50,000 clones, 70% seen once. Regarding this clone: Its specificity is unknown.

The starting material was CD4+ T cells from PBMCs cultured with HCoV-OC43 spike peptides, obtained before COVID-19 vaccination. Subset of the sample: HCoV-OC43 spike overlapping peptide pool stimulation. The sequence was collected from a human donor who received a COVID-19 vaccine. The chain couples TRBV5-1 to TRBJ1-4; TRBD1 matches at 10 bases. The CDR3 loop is CASSLGGTGAGEKLFF. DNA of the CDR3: TGCGCCAGCAGCTTGGGAGGGACAGGGGCCGGTGAAAAACTGTTTTTT.